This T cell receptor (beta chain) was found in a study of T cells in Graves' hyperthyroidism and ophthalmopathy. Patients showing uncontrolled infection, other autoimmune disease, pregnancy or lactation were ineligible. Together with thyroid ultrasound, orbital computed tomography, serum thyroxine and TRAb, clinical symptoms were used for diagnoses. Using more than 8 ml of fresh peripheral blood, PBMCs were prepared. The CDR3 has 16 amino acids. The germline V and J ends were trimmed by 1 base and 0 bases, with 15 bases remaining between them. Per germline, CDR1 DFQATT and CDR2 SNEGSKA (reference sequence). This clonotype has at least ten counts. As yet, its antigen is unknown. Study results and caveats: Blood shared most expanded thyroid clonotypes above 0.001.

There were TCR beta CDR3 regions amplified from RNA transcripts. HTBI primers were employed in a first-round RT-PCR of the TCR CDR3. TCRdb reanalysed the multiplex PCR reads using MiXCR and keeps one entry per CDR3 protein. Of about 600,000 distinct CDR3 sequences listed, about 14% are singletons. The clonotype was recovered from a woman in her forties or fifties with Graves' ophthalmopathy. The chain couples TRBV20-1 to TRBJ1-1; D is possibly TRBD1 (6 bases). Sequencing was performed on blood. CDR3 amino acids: CSARGRTVGLNTEAFF. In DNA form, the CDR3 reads TGCAGTGCTAGAGGCCGGACAGTCGGGCTGAACACTGAAGCTTTCTTT.